This T cell receptor beta chain derives from a study of CD8+ T cells in alopecia areata. Reverse transcription of extracted RNA yielded cDNA, which provided the sequencing template. Sequencing was performed with immunoSEQ multiplex PCR; in TCRdb, only in-frame clones are kept and a portion is missing. Here the sample spans some 200,000 clones, 58% being singletons. The CDR3 runs to 14 residues. Trimming took 4 bases from V and 4 from J, leaving 12 bases between them. Germline V CDR1 and CDR2: SGHDT, YYEEEE. Sample treatment: oral pan-JAK inhibitor, 5-10 mg twice daily. The starting material was CD4+ T cells sorted from blood, obtained at week 24, from a patient treated with tofacitinib. The receptor was derived from a human donor with alopecia areata. V is TRBV5-6 and J is TRBJ2-4; a weak D match, TRBD1 (6 bases). The CDR3 region is CASSPYGQKNIQYF. Here the CDR3 DNA reads TGTGCCAGCAGCCCCTACGGACAGAAAAACATTCAGTACTTC.